The clone carrying this T cell receptor beta chain was counted ten times or more. Time point of the sample: sample taken at primary tumor resection. These data come from a study of spatial heterogeneity in lung cancer. Study summary: TCR and UMI combinations that were unique each appeared, on average, more than ten times in raw reads.

TCRdb re-called the 5' RACE reads through MiXCR, storing one row per CDR3 protein. The repertoire consists of tens of thousands of distinct CDR3 sequences, with 3.1% occurring once and the leading ten covering about 37%. The sequencing here drew on normal lung tissue next to the tumor, taken at surgery. This receptor was taken from a male donor with early-stage non-small cell lung cancer.

The CDR3 protein is CASSPRGQGDYNEQFF. The CDR3 bases are TGTGCCAGCAGTCCCAGGGGACAGGGTGACTACAATGAGCAGTTCTTC. The chain joins TRBV28 to TRBJ2-1, with 9 bases matching TRBD1. J gave up 3 bases and V 5 bases, and 8 bases lay outside the gene matches. This CDR3 spans 16 amino acids. Germline lookup yields CDR1 MDHEN and CDR2 SYDVKM. The full variable domain, rest sourced from reference TRBV28 and TRBJ2-1, is DVKVTQSSRYLVKRTGEKVFLECVQDMDHENMFWYRQDPGLGLRLIYFSYDVKMKEKGDIPEGYSVSREKKERFSLILESASTNQTSMYLCASSPRGQGDYNEQFFGPGTRLTVL.